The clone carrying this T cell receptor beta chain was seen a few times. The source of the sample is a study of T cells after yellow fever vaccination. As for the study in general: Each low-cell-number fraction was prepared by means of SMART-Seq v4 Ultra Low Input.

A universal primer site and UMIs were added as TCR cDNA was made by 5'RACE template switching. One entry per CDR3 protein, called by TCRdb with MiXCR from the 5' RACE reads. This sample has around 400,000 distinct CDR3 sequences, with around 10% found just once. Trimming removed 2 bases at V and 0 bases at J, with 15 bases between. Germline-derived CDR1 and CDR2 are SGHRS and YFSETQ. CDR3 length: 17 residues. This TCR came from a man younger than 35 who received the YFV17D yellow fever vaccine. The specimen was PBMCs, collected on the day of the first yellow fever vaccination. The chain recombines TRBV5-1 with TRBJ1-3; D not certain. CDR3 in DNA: TGCGCCAGCAGCTTTTGGGCCGTAGGGAACTCTGGAAACACCATATATTTT. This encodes CASSFWAVGNSGNTIYF.